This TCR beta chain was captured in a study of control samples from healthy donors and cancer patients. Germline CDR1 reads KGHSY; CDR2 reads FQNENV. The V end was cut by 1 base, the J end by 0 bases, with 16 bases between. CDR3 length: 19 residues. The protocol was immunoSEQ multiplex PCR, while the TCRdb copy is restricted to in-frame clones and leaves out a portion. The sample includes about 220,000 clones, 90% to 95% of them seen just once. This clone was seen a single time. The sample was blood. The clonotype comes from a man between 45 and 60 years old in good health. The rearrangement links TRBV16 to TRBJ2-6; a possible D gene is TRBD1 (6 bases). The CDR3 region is CASSQLRQGKTSGANVLTF. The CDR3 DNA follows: TGTGCCAGCAGCCAATTAAGGCAGGGGAAAACCTCTGGGGCCAACGTCCTGACTTTC.